The rows below give T cell receptor beta chains drawn from one sample of a study of shared clonotypes between healthy human individuals. The assay was immunoSEQ multiplex PCR, and TCRdb's table has in-frame clones only and misses some. The sample yields 950,000 to 1,200,000 clones, approximately 77% seen once. The sequencing sample was made of memory CD4+ T cells from PBMCs. The receptors were gathered from a man aged 18 to 29 in good health. Some clones in this sample may be carry-over from other donors' samples. The CDR3 runs from the conserved cysteine through the conserved F or W. D genes are given only for firm matches. A clone size is listed for some rows: how often the clone was seen (once, few, many), or a class if it is expanded.

V gene,D gene,clone size,J gene,CDR3 protein,CDR3 DNA
TRBV5-1,TRBD2,.,TRBJ2-7,CASSQRAGRYEQYF,TGCGCCAGCAGCCAAAGGGCCGGGAGGTACGAGCAGTACTTC
TRBV19,.,.,TRBJ2-1,CASSTRFASSYNEQFF,TGTGCCAGTAGTACCCGGTTCGCAAGCTCCTACAATGAGCAGTTCTTC
TRBV21-1,.,.,TRBJ1-5,CASSPPWGQPQHF,TGTGCCAGCAGCCCGCCCTGGGGGCAGCCCCAGCATTTT
TRBV13,.,.,TRBJ1-3,CASSYHPDFTGSGNTIYF,TGTGCCAGCAGCTACCACCCGGATTTTACAGGTTCTGGAAACACCATATATTTT
TRBV16,.,.,TRBJ1-1,CASSQYRENTEAFF,TGTGCCAGCAGCCAATACCGGGAGAACACTGAAGCTTTCTTT
TRBV10-3,TRBD2,.,TRBJ2-5,CAISGTLAGDSQETQYF,TGTGCCATCAGCGGAACACTCGCGGGAGACTCCCAAGAGACCCAGTACTTC
TRBV28,.,.,TRBJ2-7,CASSTAGTTSYEQYF,TGTGCCAGCAGCACCGCCGGGACCACCTCCTACGAGCAGTACTTC
TRBV4-1,TRBD2,.,TRBJ2-3,CASTQAALGLPTPIDTQYF,TGCGCCAGCACCCAGGCCGCCCTGGGACTACCGACCCCGATCGATACGCAGTATTTT
TRBV5-1,.,.,TRBJ2-7,CASSLATGPTYEQYF,TGCGCCAGCAGCCTAGCAACAGGCCCTACCTACGAGCAGTACTTC
TRBV7-7,.,.,TRBJ2-5,CASSLGRGETQYF,TGTGCCAGCAGCTTAGGCCGGGGGGAGACCCAGTACTTC
TRBV29-1,TRBD2,.,TRBJ2-5,CSAGLAGRGQETQYF,TGCAGCGCAGGACTAGCGGGGAGGGGGCAAGAGACCCAGTACTTC
TRBV28,.,.,TRBJ1-1,CASSLWSAGNTEAFF,TGTGCCAGCAGTTTATGGTCCGCGGGGAACACTGAAGCTTTCTTT
TRBV5-1,.,.,TRBJ2-3,CASSAAAISTDTQYF,TGCGCCAGCAGCGCTGCGGCGATTAGCACAGATACGCAGTATTTT
TRBV19,.,.,TRBJ1-5,CASSIGRVRGSQHF,TGTGCCAGTAGTATAGGACGGGTCCGGGGTTCCCAGCATTTT
TRBV18,.,.,TRBJ1-1,CASSPTRNTEAFF,TGTGCCAGCTCACCAACAAGAAACACTGAAGCTTTCTTT
TRBV28,.,.,TRBJ2-7,CASSLPSRYEQYF,TGTGCCAGCAGTTTACCTAGCCGCTACGAGCAGTACTTC
TRBV6-5,.,.,TRBJ2-5,CASSYSNSQETQYF,TGTGCCAGCAGTTACTCAAACAGCCAAGAGACCCAGTACTTC
TRBV28,.,.,TRBJ1-5,CASSVLGGNQPQHF,TGTGCCAGCAGTGTCCTCGGGGGTAACCAGCCCCAGCATTTT
TRBV29-1,.,many,TRBJ1-1,CSVCGDTEAFF,TGCAGCGTTTGTGGTGACACTGAAGCTTTCTTT
TRBV5-8,TRBD1,.,TRBJ2-1,CASSPGAGGFDEQFF,TGTGCCAGCAGCCCCGGGGCAGGGGGCTTTGATGAGCAGTTCTTC
TRBV7-3,.,.,TRBJ2-1,CASSFPPTPGLVF,TGTGCCAGCAGCTTCCCCCCCACCCCTGGTTTGGTCTTC
TRBV5-4,TRBD1,.,TRBJ2-1,CASSLGTGSYNEQFF,TGTGCCAGCAGCTTGGGGACAGGGTCCTACAATGAGCAGTTCTTC
TRBV6-5,TRBD1,.,TRBJ1-5,CASRLTGAPNQPQHF,TGTGCCAGCAGATTAACAGGGGCCCCCAATCAGCCCCAGCATTTT
TRBV4-2,.,once,TRBJ1-4,CASSQEREKLFF,TGTGCCAGCAGCCAAGAACGTGAAAAACTGTTTTTT
TRBV6-1,TRBD1,.,TRBJ2-7,CASRFDRDRPYEQYF,TGTGCCAGCAGATTTGACCGGGACAGGCCCTACGAGCAGTACTTC
TRBV6-5,TRBD1,.,TRBJ1-1,CASSRGTDGTEAFF,TGTGCCAGCAGTCGCGGGACAGACGGGACTGAAGCTTTCTTT
TRBV30,.,.,TRBJ1-1,CAWSQPGHIAFF,TGTGCCTGGAGTCAACCGGGACATATAGCTTTCTTT
TRBV10-3,.,.,TRBJ1-4,CAISEQKGSNEKLFF,TGTGCCATCAGTGAACAGAAGGGGTCTAATGAAAAACTGTTTTTT
TRBV2,TRBD1,few,TRBJ1-4,CASSGQGWGEKLFF,TGTGCCAGCAGTGGACAGGGCTGGGGTGAAAAACTGTTTTTT
TRBV7-8,TRBD2,.,TRBJ2-1,CASSLASGSSGRSSYNEQFF,TGTGCCAGCAGCTTAGCGTCAGGATCTAGCGGGAGAAGCTCCTACAATGAGCAGTTCTTC
TRBV28,TRBD1,.,TRBJ1-3,CASSLWGQGAGGNTIYF,TGTGCCAGCAGTTTGTGGGGACAGGGGGCCGGTGGAAACACCATATATTTT
TRBV5-1,TRBD2,once,TRBJ2-1,CASSLLGLAGETYNEQFF,TGCGCCAGCAGCTTGTTGGGACTAGCGGGAGAGACCTACAATGAGCAGTTCTTC
TRBV28,TRBD2,once,TRBJ2-1,CASSLAGTSGTNEQFF,TGTGCCAGCAGTTTGGCCGGGACTAGCGGGACCAATGAGCAGTTCTTC
TRBV28,.,once,TRBJ2-1,CASSIGGTADSPDSHNEQFF,TGTGCCAGCAGCATAGGGGGGACAGCGGACTCACCGGATAGCCACAATGAGCAGTTCTTC
TRBV9,.,.,TRBJ2-2,CASSVSQGGTGELFF,TGTGCCAGCAGCGTGTCACAGGGAGGGACCGGGGAGCTGTTTTTT
TRBV30,.,.,TRBJ1-1,CAWINDRYSEAFF,TGTGCCTGGATCAATGACAGGTACTCTGAAGCTTTCTTT
TRBV6-1,.,.,TRBJ2-3,CASSESVTDTQYF,TGTGCCAGCAGTGAATCTGTCACAGATACGCAGTATTTT
TRBV28,.,.,TRBJ1-2,CASSRTPNYGYTF,TGTGCCAGCAGTCGCACCCCGAACTATGGCTACACCTTC
TRBV29-1,.,.,TRBJ2-6,CSVGWDSGANVLTF,TGCAGCGTTGGGTGGGACTCTGGGGCCAACGTCCTGACTTTC
TRBV7-2,.,.,TRBJ2-1,CASSLATGIYNEQFF,TGTGCCAGCAGCTTAGCCACAGGGATCTACAATGAGCAGTTCTTC
TRBV7-3,TRBD2,.,TRBJ2-3,CASSPGTSERDTQYF,TGTGCCAGCAGCCCAGGGACTAGCGAGAGGGATACGCAGTATTTT
TRBV5-1,TRBD2,.,TRBJ2-2,CASRLPGRDTGELFF,TGCGCCAGCAGATTACCCGGGAGGGACACCGGGGAGCTGTTTTTT
TRBV25-1,.,many,TRBJ2-1,CASRWDNEQFF,TGTGCCAGCAGATGGGACAATGAGCAGTTCTTC
TRBV28,TRBD2,.,TRBJ2-3,CASSSTHGTSGMDTQYF,TGTGCCAGCAGTTCAACCCACGGGACTAGCGGAATGGATACGCAGTATTTT
TRBV4-2,.,once,TRBJ2-5,CASSQEWTSKGETQYF,TGTGCCAGCAGCCAAGAGTGGACATCAAAGGGGGAGACCCAGTACTTC
TRBV6-6,.,few,TRBJ2-7,CASTSQAPDLSYEQYF,TGTGCCAGCACGTCCCAGGCGCCAGATCTATCCTACGAGCAGTACTTC
TRBV28,.,.,TRBJ1-3,CASRDSLSGNTIYF,TGTGCCAGCAGAGACAGCCTCTCTGGAAACACCATATATTTT
TRBV5-1,TRBD2,.,TRBJ2-7,CASSLELAGVNYEQYF,TGCGCCAGCAGCTTGGAACTAGCGGGAGTTAATTACGAGCAGTACTTC
TRBV5-1,.,.,TRBJ1-2,CASSLDENYGYTF,TGCGCCAGCAGCTTGGATGAGAACTATGGCTACACCTTC
TRBV18,TRBD1,.,TRBJ1-1,CASSPDRVVAEAFF,TGTGCCAGCTCCCCCGACAGGGTAGTGGCTGAAGCTTTCTTT
TRBV7-9,.,.,TRBJ2-5,CASSAGLFQETQYF,TGTGCCAGCAGCGCGGGACTTTTTCAAGAGACCCAGTACTTC
TRBV7-2,.,.,TRBJ1-2,CASSSSYDRLNYGYTF,TGTGCCAGCAGCTCCAGCTATGACAGGCTAAACTATGGCTACACCTTC
TRBV10-3,TRBD2,.,TRBJ2-5,CAIGATSGGETQYF,TGTGCCATCGGGGCGACTAGCGGGGGGGAGACCCAGTACTTC
TRBV28,.,.,TRBJ2-1,CASISAGRAYNEQFF,TGTGCCAGCATTTCGGCCGGACGGGCCTACAATGAGCAGTTCTTC
TRBV11-2,TRBD2,.,TRBJ2-1,CASSLIYSTSGNEQFF,TGTGCCAGCAGCTTAATTTACAGTACTAGCGGGAATGAGCAGTTCTTC
TRBV28,.,once,TRBJ2-5,CASSFSGRAQETQYF,TGTGCCAGCAGTTTCTCGGGCAGGGCCCAAGAGACCCAGTACTTC
TRBV2,TRBD1,.,TRBJ1-5,CASSEGTGRNQPQHF,TGTGCCAGCAGTGAAGGGACAGGGCGCAATCAGCCCCAGCATTTT
TRBV5-1,.,once,TRBJ1-1,CASSFSQGNTEAFF,TGCGCCAGCAGCTTCTCGCAGGGGAACACTGAAGCTTTCTTT
TRBV20-1,.,.,TRBJ2-7,CSATQSYEQYF,TGCAGTGCAACTCAGAGCTACGAGCAGTACTTC